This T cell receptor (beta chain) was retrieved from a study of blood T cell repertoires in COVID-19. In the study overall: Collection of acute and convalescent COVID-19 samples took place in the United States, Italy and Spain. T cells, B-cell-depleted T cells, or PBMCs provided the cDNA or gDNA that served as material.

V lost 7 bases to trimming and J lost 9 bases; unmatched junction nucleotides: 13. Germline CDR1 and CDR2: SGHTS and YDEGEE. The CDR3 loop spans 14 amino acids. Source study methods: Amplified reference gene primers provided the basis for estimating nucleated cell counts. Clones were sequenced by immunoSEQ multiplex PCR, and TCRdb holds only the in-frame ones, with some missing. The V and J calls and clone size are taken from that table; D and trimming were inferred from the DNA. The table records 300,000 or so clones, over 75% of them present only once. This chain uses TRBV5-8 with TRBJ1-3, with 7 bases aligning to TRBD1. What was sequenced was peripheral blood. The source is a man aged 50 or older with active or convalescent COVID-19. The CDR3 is CASSTGQFVSTIYF. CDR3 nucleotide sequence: TGTGCCAGCTCCACGGGACAGTTCGTCAGCACCATATATTTT.